The 26 T cell receptor beta chains listed next were all sequenced from one sample in a study of T cell responses to AZD1222 COVID-19 vaccine. Clones were sequenced by immunoSEQ multiplex PCR, and TCRdb holds only the in-frame ones, with some missing. The repertoire has over 100,000 clones, about 90% of them found once; the top ten carry under 9%. The source was peripheral blood, collected on day 0 of AZD1222 vaccination. Source of these receptors: an adult in good health.

This chain uses TRBV2 with TRBJ1-6, with D perhaps TRBD1 (6 bases). The CDR3 has 14 residues. Per the germline V gene, CDR1 is SNHLY and CDR2 is FYNNEI. The V end lost 6 bases, the J end lost 15 bases, and 21 bases lay between the germline ends. This chain's CDR3 is CASSDTRQVKNLHF. CDR3 nucleotide sequence: TGTGCCAGCAGCGACACGAGACAGGTTAAGAACCTCCACTTT. Using reference TRBV2 and TRBJ1-6 for the parts outside the CDR3, the full variable domain is EPEVTQTPSHQVTQMGQEVILRCVPISNHLYFYWYRQILGQKVEFLVSFYNNEISEKSEIFDDQFSVERPDGSNFTLKIRSTKLEDSAMYFCASSDTRQVKNLHFGNGTRLTVT.

This chain joins TRBV29-1 and TRBJ1-2; a possible D gene is TRBD1 (6 bases). The ends were cut back, 4 bases at V and 1 base at J, with 19 bases in the middle. CDR3 length equals 16 residues. CDR1 SQVTM and CDR2 ANQGSEA come from the germline V gene. Written as DNA, the CDR3 is TGCAGCGTTGTGGGGGGCCGGGACAAGGGTAACTATGGCTACACCTTC. Its translation: CSVVGGRDKGNYGYTF.

This clone was observed once. The rearrangement uses TRBV9 and TRBJ1-2, with D perhaps TRBD1 (6 bases). The CDR3 sequence is 12 residues long. V was cut by 3 bases and J by 5 bases, with 8 bases left in between. CDR1 and CDR2 (germline): SGDLS, YYNGEE. This chain's CDR3 is CASSGTAYGYTF. As DNA, the CDR3 is TGTGCCAGCAGCGGGACAGCGTATGGCTACACCTTC.

This clone was seen a single time. The gene calls are TRBV11-2 and TRBJ2-3; D may match TRBD1 or TRBD2 (5 bases each). V was clipped by 5 bases and J by 3 bases, with 9 bases between them. The CDR3 is 13 residues long. Germline CDR1 SGHAT, CDR2 FQNNGV. CDR3 sequence (DNA): TGTGCCAGCAGCCGGGGCGGAACAGATACGCAGTATTTT. The encoded protein is CASSRGGTDTQYF. Together with reference TRBV11-2 and TRBJ2-3, the CDR3 gives the full variable domain: EAGVAQSPRYKIIEKRQSVAFWCNPISGHATLYWYQQILGQGPKLLIQFQNNGVVDDSQLPKDRFSAERLKGVDSTLKIQPAKLEDSAVYLCASSRGGTDTQYFGPGTRLTVL.

The V call is TRBV3-1 (or the pseudogene TRBV3-2), the J call TRBJ1-1, with D tentatively TRBD1 (6 bases). The CDR3 is 15 residues long. The germline V gene encodes CDR1 LGHDT and CDR2 YNNKEL (reference sequence). V lost 1 base to trimming and J lost 4 bases, with 13 bases between them. The chain's CDR3 is CASSQARRGFTEAFF. In DNA form, the CDR3 reads TGTGCCAGCAGCCAAGCGCGGAGGGGGTTCACTGAAGCTTTCTTT.

The chain joins TRBV5-4 to TRBJ2-1, with a tentative D call TRBD2 (5 bases). Germline CDR1 is SGHNT and CDR2 is YYREEE (reference sequence). V dropped 0 bases and J dropped 5 bases, with 6 bases sitting between them. The CDR3 extends over 13 amino acids. CDR3 DNA sequence: TGTGCCAGCAGCTTGGGGAGGAACAATGAGCAGTTCTTC. Translated: CASSLGRNNEQFF.

The chain employs TRBV18 and TRBJ2-7; D is possibly TRBD1 (6 bases). Between the trimmed V and J ends, which lost 5 bases and 2 bases, there was a span of 13 bases. Germline loops: CDR1 KGHSH, CDR2 LQKENI. This CDR3 is 14 amino acids long. The CDR3 region has the DNA TGTGCCAGCTCAACCGGGACAACCCCCTACGAGCAGTACTTC. Encoded protein: CASSTGTTPYEQYF.

The chain carries TRBV5-1 and TRBJ2-5; no reliable D call. This CDR3 contains 14 residues. Trimming removed 6 bases at V and 0 bases at J, with 12 bases between. From germline, CDR1 is SGHRS and CDR2 YFSETQ. The CDR3, as DNA: TGCGCCAGCAAAAGCCTGGGGTACCAAGAGACCCAGTACTTC. It specifies CASKSLGYQETQYF.

As concerns this clone: A read error may account for a junction end that differs from germline. The identical CDR3 is also encoded by other nucleotide sequences in the sample. The rearrangement uses TRBV20-1 and TRBJ1-2; no definite D call. Germline V gene sequence: CDR1 DFQATT, CDR2 SNEGSKA (reference sequence). The CDR3 sequence is 13 residues long. The chain's CDR3 is CSASSLSRYGYTF. CDR3 nucleotides: TGCAGTGCTAGTTCCCTGTCGAGGTATGGCTACACCTTT.

CDR3 sequence: CASSQLTGGNQPQHF. CDR3 coding DNA: TGTGCCAGCAGCCAATTGACAGGGGGCAATCAGCCCCAGCATTTT. This chain connects TRBV3-1 (or the pseudogene TRBV3-2) to TRBJ1-5; TRBD1 aligns across 8 bases. J was trimmed by 2 bases and V by 2 bases; bases with no gene match: 2. This CDR3 comprises 15 residues. Germline V lookup: CDR1 LGHDT, CDR2 YNNKEL (reference sequence).

This clone is a singleton in its sample. The J gene is TRBJ2-2, the V gene TRBV30, with a weak D call TRBD2 (5 bases). CDR1 and CDR2 (germline): GTSNPN, SVGIG (reference sequence). Trimming cost V 0 bases and J 5 bases, with 13 bases left between them. The CDR3 runs 15 residues. The CDR3 nucleotides read TGTGCCTGGAGTGTGGGGAGCGTGGTTACCGGGGAGCTGTTTTTT. This gives the protein CAWSVGSVVTGELFF.

The gene calls are TRBV29-1 and TRBJ2-5; TRBD2 matches at 8 bases. Trimming at V came to 4 bases and at J to 5 bases, leaving 9 bases not matched to a gene. CDR3 length: 14 amino acids. Germline CDR1 and CDR2: SQVTM and ANQGSEA. CDR3 bases: TGCAGCGTTGTCGGGAGGGTTGCTTACGAGACCCAGTACTTC. It translates to CSVVGRVAYETQYF.

The chain couples TRBV11-2 to TRBJ2-3; no firm D call. V was trimmed by 0 bases and J by 0 bases, leaving 7 bases between them. The CDR3 is 15 residues long. Germline CDR1 and CDR2: SGHAT and FQNNGV. DNA of the CDR3: TGTGCCAGCAGCTTAGAACCAGAGAGCACAGATACGCAGTATTTT. Amino acids: CASSLEPESTDTQYF.

This chain links TRBV6-1 with TRBJ2-7; D remains unclear. CDR1 MNHNS and CDR2 SASEGT come from the germline V gene. The CDR3 length is 15 residues. The V end was cut by 1 base, the J end by 2 bases, with 12 bases between. The CDR3 here is CASSEGSASPYEQYF. The CDR3 DNA follows: TGTGCCAGCAGTGAAGGATCAGCATCACCCTACGAGCAGTACTTC.

V is TRBV11-3 and J is TRBJ1-1, with TRBD1 as a possible D gene (5 bases). Per germline, CDR1 SGHNT and CDR2 YENEEA. CDR3 length: 14 amino acids. V gave up 5 bases and J gave up 4 bases, with 14 bases separating them. CDR3 in amino acids: CASSPGTGATEAFF. Written as DNA, the CDR3 is TGTGCCAGCAGCCCAGGTACAGGAGCCACTGAAGCTTTCTTT.

CDR3 in amino acids: CASSVEGQGYTEAFF. The CDR3 region has the DNA TGTGCCAGCAGCGTAGAGGGACAGGGGTACACTGAAGCTTTCTTT. The rearrangement links TRBV9 to TRBJ1-1; TRBD1 matches 10 bases. The germline gives CDR1 SGDLS, CDR2 YYNGEE. The trim removed 0 bases at V and 3 bases at J, leaving 2 bases unmatched. This CDR3 spans 15 amino acids. Complete variable domain (other parts from reference TRBV9 and TRBJ1-1): DSGVTQTPKHLITATGQRVTLRCSPRSGDLSVYWYQQSLDQGLQFLIQYYNGEERAKGNILERFSAQQFPDLHSELNLSSLELGDSALYFCASSVEGQGYTEAFFGQGTRLTVV.

The chain recombines TRBV5-1 with TRBJ2-7; D is possibly TRBD2 (5 bases). The length of the CDR3 is 13 residues. Germline V gene data show CDR1 as SGHRS and CDR2 as YFSETQ. V lost 7 bases to trimming and J lost 0 bases, with 11 bases between them. The CDR3 coding sequence is TGCGCCAGCCTGGGAGACAACTCCTACGAGCAGTACTTC. This encodes CASLGDNSYEQYF.

Worth noting for this clone: The germline gene is not matched at one end of the junction; a read error may be the cause. The chain couples TRBV3-1 (or the pseudogene TRBV3-2) to TRBJ2-7; weak D call: TRBD1 (5 bases). This CDR3 spans 13 amino acids. CDR1 LGHDT and CDR2 YNNKEL come from the germline V gene (reference sequence). CDR3 sequence: CASKDGPRVEQCF. The CDR3 DNA is TGTGCCAGCAAGGATGGACCCAGGGTCGAGCAGTGCTTC.

This clone was picked up a small number of times. The rearrangement uses TRBV12-2 and TRBJ2-5; TRBD2, as called in the table, went unchecked against the DNA. TRBV12-2 counts as a pseudogene. The CDR3 loop spans 20 amino acids. The CDR3 reads CASRPPAPLAGDTWRETQYF. As DNA, the CDR3 is TGTGCAAGTCGCCCGCCGGCCCCCCTAGCGGGAGACACTTGGAGGGAGACCCAGTACTTC.

J is TRBJ2-7 and V is TRBV4-1, with D uncertain. From germline, CDR1 is MGHRA and CDR2 YSYEKL. The CDR3 is 12 amino acids. The germline V and J ends were trimmed by 0 bases and 7 bases, with 7 bases remaining between them. The CDR3 sequence is CASSQDGREQYF. As DNA, the CDR3 is TGCGCCAGCAGCCAAGACGGACGGGAGCAGTACTTC.

The CDR3 sequence is CASSYRDRANGYTF. CDR3 coding DNA: TGTGCCAGCAGTTACCGGGACAGGGCGAATGGCTACACCTTC. J is TRBJ1-2 and V is TRBV27; TRBD1 matches at 9 bases. The CDR3 has 14 residues. Germline V gene sequence: CDR1 MNHEY, CDR2 SMNVEV (reference sequence). V trimming: 4 bases; J trimming: 6 bases; junction bases outside the gene matches: 6.

The rearrangement joins TRBV6-5 to TRBJ2-7; 7 bases match TRBD1. With 6 bases clipped from V and 0 bases from J, the junction kept 5 bases outside the gene matches. Germline V gives CDR1 MNHEY, CDR2 SVGAGI. The CDR3 is 14 residues long. CDR3 sequence (DNA): TGTGCCAGCAGGATGGACAGGAACTCCTACGAGCAGTACTTC. Protein sequence: CASRMDRNSYEQYF.

The chain employs TRBV10-3 and TRBJ1-5, with 10 bases that match TRBD1. The germline V gene has CDR1 ENHRY and CDR2 SYGVKD. CDR3 length: 17 amino acids. V was pared by 0 bases and J by 6 bases, with 8 bases of the junction left unmatched. The CDR3 DNA reads TGTGCCATCAGTGAGTCGTGGGGACAGGGGCTACGTCAGCCCCAGCATTTT. Amino acid sequence: CAISESWGQGLRQPQHF.

This chain uses TRBV5-1 with TRBJ1-1; possible D gene TRBD1, 5 bases. V was shortened by 0 bases and J by 6 bases, with 15 bases between the two germline ends. CDR3 size: 15 residues. Per the germline V gene, CDR1 is SGHRS and CDR2 is YFSETQ. DNA of the CDR3: TGCGCCAGCAGCTTGGAGGGGTTTGGGTTCGCTGAAGCTTTCTTT. Translated, it gives CASSLEGFGFAEAFF.

V is TRBV9 and J is TRBJ1-2, with 7 bases fitting TRBD1. This CDR3 is built from 14 residues. Germline V gene data show CDR1 as SGDLS and CDR2 as YYNGEE. V lost 3 bases and J lost 1; bases outside the gene matches: 3. CDR3 nucleotides: TGTGCCAGCAGCGCGGGACAGAATAACTATGGCTACACCTTC. Encoded protein: CASSAGQNNYGYTF.

The V gene is TRBV19, the J gene TRBJ1-1; no clear D. Germline-derived CDR1 and CDR2 are LNHDA and SQIVND (reference sequence). V was pared by 3 bases and J by 6 bases, with 23 bases between. The CDR3 covers 17 residues. The CDR3 protein is CASSMFRTVTGGAEAFF. In DNA form, the CDR3 reads TGTGCCAGTAGTATGTTTCGGACCGTCACGGGCGGGGCTGAAGCTTTCTTT.